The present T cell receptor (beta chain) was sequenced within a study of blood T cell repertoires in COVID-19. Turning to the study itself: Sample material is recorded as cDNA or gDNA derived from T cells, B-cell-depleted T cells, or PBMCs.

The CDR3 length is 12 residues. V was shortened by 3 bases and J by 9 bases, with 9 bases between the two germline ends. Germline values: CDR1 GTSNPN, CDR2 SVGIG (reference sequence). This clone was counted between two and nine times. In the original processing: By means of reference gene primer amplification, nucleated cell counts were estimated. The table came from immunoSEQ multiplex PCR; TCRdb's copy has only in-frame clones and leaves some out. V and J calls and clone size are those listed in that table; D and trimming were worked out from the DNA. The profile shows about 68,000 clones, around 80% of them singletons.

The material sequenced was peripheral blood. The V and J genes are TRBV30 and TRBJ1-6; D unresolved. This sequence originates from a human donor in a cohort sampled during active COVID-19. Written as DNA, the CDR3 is TGTGCCTGGAGCGCTTCGAGTTCACCCCTCCACTTT. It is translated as CAWSASSSPLHF.